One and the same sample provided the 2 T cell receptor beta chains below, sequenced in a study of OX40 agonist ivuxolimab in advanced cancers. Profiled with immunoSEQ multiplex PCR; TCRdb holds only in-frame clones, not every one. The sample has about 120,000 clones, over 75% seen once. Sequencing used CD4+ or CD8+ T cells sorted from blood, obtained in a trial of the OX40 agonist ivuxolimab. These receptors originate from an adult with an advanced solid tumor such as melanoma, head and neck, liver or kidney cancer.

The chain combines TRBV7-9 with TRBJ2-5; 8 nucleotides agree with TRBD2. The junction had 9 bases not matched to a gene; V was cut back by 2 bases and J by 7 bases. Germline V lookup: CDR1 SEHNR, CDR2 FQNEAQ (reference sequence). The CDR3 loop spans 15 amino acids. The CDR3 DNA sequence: TGTGCCAGCAGCTTACAAGTCGGGGGGGCCGGGACCCAGTACTTC. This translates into CASSLQVGGAGTQYF.

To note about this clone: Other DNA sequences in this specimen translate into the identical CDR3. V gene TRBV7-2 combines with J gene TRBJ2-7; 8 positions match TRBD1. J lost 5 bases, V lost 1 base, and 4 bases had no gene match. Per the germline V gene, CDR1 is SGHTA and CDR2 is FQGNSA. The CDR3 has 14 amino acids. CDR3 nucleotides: TGTGCCAGCAGCTTAGTACAGGGGGTCCACGAGCAGTACTTC. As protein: CASSLVQGVHEQYF.